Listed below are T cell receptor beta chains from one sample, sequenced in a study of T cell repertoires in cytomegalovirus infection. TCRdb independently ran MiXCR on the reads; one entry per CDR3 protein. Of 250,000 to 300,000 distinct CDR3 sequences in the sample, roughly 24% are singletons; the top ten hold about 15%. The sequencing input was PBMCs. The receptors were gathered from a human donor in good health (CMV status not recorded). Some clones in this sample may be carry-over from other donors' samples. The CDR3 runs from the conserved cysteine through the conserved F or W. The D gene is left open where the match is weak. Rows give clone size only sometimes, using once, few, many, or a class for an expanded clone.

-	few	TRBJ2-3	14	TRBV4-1	TGCGCCAGCGATCCCGGGGGGCCCACAGATACGCAGTATTTT	CASDPGGPTDTQYF
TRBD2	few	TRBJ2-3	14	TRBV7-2	TGTGCCAGCAGCCTCGATAGCGGGGGGGATACGCAGTATTTT	CASSLDSGGDTQYF
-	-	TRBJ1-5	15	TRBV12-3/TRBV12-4	TGTGCCAGCAGCCTTTTGGGACGGGGGAATCCGCCCCAGCATTTT	CASSLLGRGNPPQHF
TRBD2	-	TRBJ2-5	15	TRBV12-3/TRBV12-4	TGTGCCAGCTCAAGACGAGCGGGAGAGGGAGAGACCCAGTACTTC	CASSRRAGEGETQYF
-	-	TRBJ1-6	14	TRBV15	TGTGCCACCAGCATCGGGACCCAGCAATCACCCCTCCACTTT	CATSIGTQQSPLHF
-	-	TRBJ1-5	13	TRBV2	TGTGCCAGCAGTGCGCAGAGTAATCAGCCCCAGCATTTT	CASSAQSNQPQHF
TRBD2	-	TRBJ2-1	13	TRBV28	TGTGCCAGCACTCCTAGCGGGATCTATGAGCAGTTCTTC	CASTPSGIYEQFF
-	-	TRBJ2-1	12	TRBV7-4	TGTGCCAGCAGCTCCGGGGACAATGAGCAGTTCTTC	CASSSGDNEQFF
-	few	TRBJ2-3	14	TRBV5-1	TGCGCCAGCAGCTTGGGGCAGCAGGTAGATACGCAGTATTTT	CASSLGQQVDTQYF
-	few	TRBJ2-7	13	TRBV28	TGTGCCAGCAGTTCGACAGTTACCTACGAGCAGTACTTC	CASSSTVTYEQYF
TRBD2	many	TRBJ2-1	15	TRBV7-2	TGTGCCAGCAGCTTAGAAGCGGGGTACTACAATGAGCAGTTCTTC	CASSLEAGYYNEQFF
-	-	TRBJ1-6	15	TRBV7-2	TGTGCCAGCAGCACCCAGGGTGGTAGGGATTCACCCCTCCACTTT	CASSTQGGRDSPLHF
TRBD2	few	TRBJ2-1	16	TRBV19	TGTGCCAGTAGCGATATGGGACTAGCGCCTTACAATGAGCAGTTCTTC	CASSDMGLAPYNEQFF
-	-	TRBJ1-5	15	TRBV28	TGTGCCAGCAGTTTAGGACGGGGGAGCAATCAGCCCCAGCATTTT	CASSLGRGSNQPQHF
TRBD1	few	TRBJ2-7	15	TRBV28	TGTGCCAGCAGTACCTGGGACAGAGACTTTCCCGAGCAGTACTTC	CASSTWDRDFPEQYF
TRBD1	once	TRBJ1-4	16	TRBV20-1	TGCAGTGCCGCAGGCAAAGGGCAGGGGGCGAGGGAAAAACTGTTTTTT	CSAAGKGQGAREKLFF
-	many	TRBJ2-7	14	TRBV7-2	TGTGCCAGCAGCACCCCTCAGGGGAGGCACGAGCAGTACTTC	CASSTPQGRHEQYF
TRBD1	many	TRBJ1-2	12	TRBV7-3	TGTGCCAGCAGCTTATCAGGGGGCCCCATTACCTTC	CASSLSGGPITF
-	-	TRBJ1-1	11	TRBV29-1	TGCAGCGTTGTGTGGAACACTGAAGCTTTCTTT	CSVVWNTEAFF
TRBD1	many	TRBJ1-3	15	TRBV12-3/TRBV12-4	TGTGCCAGCAGTCCACAGGGGGCTTCTGGAAACACCATATATTTT	CASSPQGASGNTIYF
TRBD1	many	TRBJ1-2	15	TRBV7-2	TGTGCCAGCAACCCCGGGACAGGGTCGAACTATGGCTACACCTTC	CASNPGTGSNYGYTF
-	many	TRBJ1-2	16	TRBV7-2	TGTGCCAGCAGCTCGACGGCAGGGACCGATAACTATGGCTACACCTTC	CASSSTAGTDNYGYTF
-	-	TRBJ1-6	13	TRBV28	TGTGCCAGCAGAGGAACGAAAGAATCACCCCTCCACTTT	CASRGTKESPLHF
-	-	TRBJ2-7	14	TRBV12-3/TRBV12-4	TGTGCCAGCAGGGCCTGGACCTTCTCCTACGAGCAGTACTTC	CASRAWTFSYEQYF
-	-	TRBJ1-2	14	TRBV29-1	TGCAGCGTAGTGGGATCCTCTCGTAACTATGGCTACACCTTC	CSVVGSSRNYGYTF
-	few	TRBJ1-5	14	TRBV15	TGTGCCACCAGCCCCGTGGGGGATGGACAGCCCCAGCATTTT	CATSPVGDGQPQHF
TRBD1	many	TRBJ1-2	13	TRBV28	TGTGCCAGCGCGGGACAGGGGGACTATGGCTACACCTTC	CASAGQGDYGYTF
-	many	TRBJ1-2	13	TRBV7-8	TGTGCCAGCAGCTTGGGACCAGAATATGGCTACACCTTC	CASSLGPEYGYTF
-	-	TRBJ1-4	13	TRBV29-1	TGCAGCGCCAGGGGTGCAACTAATGAAAAACTGTTTTTT	CSARGATNEKLFF
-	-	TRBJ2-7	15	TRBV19	TGTGCCAGTAGTATGCTAGGTGGGGGAACCTACGAGCAGTACTTC	CASSMLGGGTYEQYF
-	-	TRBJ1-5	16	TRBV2	TGTGCCAGCAGTCCCGGAGCAGGGATGCGCAATCAGCCCCAGCATTTT	CASSPGAGMRNQPQHF
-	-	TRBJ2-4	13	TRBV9	TGTGCCAGCAGCGTAGGCGGGGTAAACATTCAGTACTTC	CASSVGGVNIQYF
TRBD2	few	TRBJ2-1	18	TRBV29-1	TGCAGCGTTGAAGATGGACTAGCGGGGGGGCCAACCTACAATGAGCAGTTCTTC	CSVEDGLAGGPTYNEQFF
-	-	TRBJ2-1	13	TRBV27	TGTGCCAGCAAACAGGGTGCCTACAATGAGCAGTTCTTC	CASKQGAYNEQFF
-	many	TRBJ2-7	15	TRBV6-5	TGTGCCAGCAGTTACTCAGTAACTGTCTCCTACGAGCAGTACTTC	CASSYSVTVSYEQYF
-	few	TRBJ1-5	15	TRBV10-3	TGTGCCATCAATGCCGGGACGGATAGCAATCAGCCCCAGCATTTT	CAINAGTDSNQPQHF
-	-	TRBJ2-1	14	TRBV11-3	TGTGCCAGCAGCCGCTCCGGCCTCTACAATGAGCAGTTCTTC	CASSRSGLYNEQFF
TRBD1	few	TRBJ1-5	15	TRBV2	TGTGCCAGCAGTCCTGGACAGGGAAGCTTTCAGCCCCAGCATTTT	CASSPGQGSFQPQHF
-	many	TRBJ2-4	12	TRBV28	TGTGCCAGCGGCGGTGTGGGGAACATTCAGTACTTC	CASGGVGNIQYF
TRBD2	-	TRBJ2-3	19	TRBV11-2	TGTGCCAGCAGCCTGAGGACTAGCGGGAGGTACCAAGGCACAGATACGCAGTATTTT	CASSLRTSGRYQGTDTQYF
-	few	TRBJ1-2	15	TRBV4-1	TGCGCCAGCAGCCAAGACGAGGTTCCTGACTATGGCTACACCTTC	CASSQDEVPDYGYTF
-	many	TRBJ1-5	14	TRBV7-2	TGTGCCAGCAGCTTAGCCCTTGGCAATCAGCCCCAGCATTTT	CASSLALGNQPQHF
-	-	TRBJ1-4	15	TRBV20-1	TGCAGTGCTAGAGATTTTGGCAAAACAAATGAAAAACTGTTTTTT	CSARDFGKTNEKLFF
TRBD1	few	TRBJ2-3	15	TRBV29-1	TGCAGCGGTGGAGGGACAGGCGGGGGCACAGATACGCAGTATTTT	CSGGGTGGGTDTQYF
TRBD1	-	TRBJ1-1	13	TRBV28	TGTGCCAGCAGTTTAGGCCGGGACAGTGAAGCTTTCTTT	CASSLGRDSEAFF
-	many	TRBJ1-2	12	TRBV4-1	TGCGCCAGCAGCCAAGCTAACTATGGCTACACCTTC	CASSQANYGYTF
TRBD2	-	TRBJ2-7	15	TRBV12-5	TGTGCTAGTGGTTTGCCTTTAGCGGGAGAAGGGGAGCAGTACTTC	CASGLPLAGEGEQYF
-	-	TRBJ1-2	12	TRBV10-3	TGTGCCATCAGTGAGGGACTTTATGGCTACACCTTC	CAISEGLYGYTF
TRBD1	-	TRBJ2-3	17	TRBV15	TGTGCCACCAGCAGAGATCTATCGGGACAGGGTCTTGATACGCAGTATTTT	CATSRDLSGQGLDTQYF
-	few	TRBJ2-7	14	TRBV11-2	TGTGCCAGCAGCGACCTCGGGACGGATTACGAGCAGTACTTC	CASSDLGTDYEQYF
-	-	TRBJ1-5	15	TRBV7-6	TGTGCCAGCAGCTTAGCGCTTACGGGCAATCAGCCCCAGCATTTT	CASSLALTGNQPQHF
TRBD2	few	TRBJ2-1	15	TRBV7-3	TGTGCCAGCAGCTTTAGCGGGGGGGCCGGCAATGAGCAGTTCTTC	CASSFSGGAGNEQFF
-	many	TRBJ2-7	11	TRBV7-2	TGTGCCAGCAGCTCATATGCCGAGCAGTACTTC	CASSSYAEQYF
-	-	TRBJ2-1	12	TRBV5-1	TGCGCCAGCAGCCGCCGGGACAATGAGCAGTTCTTC	CASSRRDNEQFF